Listed here are 6 T cell receptor beta chains from one sample, sequenced in a study of graft-versus-host responses after intestinal transplantation (dated by TCRdb to about 2021). The antigens for these receptors are not known. The meaning of the sample's time point label: cells obtained before transplantation from donor or recipient. Libraries were made using the immunoSEQ multiplex PCR assay. TCRdb stores this immuneACCESS table with in-frame sequences only. Part of the clones is absent; in the studies checked, under half of the shortfall reflects unresolved V genes, and no reason is known for the rest. The sample table contains under 85,000 clones; only one count was recorded for 90% of them. The top ten clones comprise approximately 1.3% of the sample. The sample consisted of unstimulated CD8+ T cells sorted from spleen or lymph node cells, taken before intestinal transplant. These receptor sequences come from a human donor who received an intestinal transplant.

The rearrangement uses TRBV7-3 and TRBJ2-1; D not resolved. Germline lookup yields CDR1 SGHTA and CDR2 FQGTGA. Between the trimmed V and J ends, which lost 5 bases and 3 bases, there was a span of 14 bases. The CDR3 runs to 15 residues. CDR3 sequence (DNA): TGTGCCAGCAGCCCTTTTCCAGAAGACTACAATGAGCAGTTCTTC. This codes for CASSPFPEDYNEQFF.

The chain combines TRBV7-8 with TRBJ2-7; 7 nucleotides line up with TRBD2. Per germline, CDR1 SGHVS and CDR2 FQNEAQ. With 5 bases clipped from V and 3 bases from J, the junction kept 7 bases outside the gene matches. The CDR3 totals 14 residues. The DNA for the CDR3 is TGTGCCAGCAGCCGGCGGGACTACAACTACGAGCAGTACTTC. It yields the protein CASSRRDYNYEQYF. The variable domain in full, with the rest retrieved from reference TRBV7-8 and TRBJ2-7, is GAGVSQSPRYKVAKRGQDVALRCDPISGHVSLFWYQQALGQGPEFLTYFQNEAQLDKSGLPSDRFFAERPEGSVSTLKIQRTQQEDSAVYLCASSRRDYNYEQYFGPGTRLTVT.

The chain joins TRBV12-5 to TRBJ2-3, with D possibly matching TRBD2 (5 bases). Trimming removed 5 bases from V and 6 bases from J, with 6 bases in between. The CDR3 has 11 residues. CDR1 LGHNT and CDR2 FRNRAP come from the germline V gene. CDR3 DNA: TGTGCTAGTGGTCCGGGGGATACGCAGTATTTT. Translation gives CASGPGDTQYF.

The V and J genes are TRBV21-1 and TRBJ2-7; TRBD2 is the table's D call, not checked against the DNA. TRBV21-1 is noted as a pseudogene. This CDR3 region has 17 residues. CDR3 coding DNA: TGTGCCAGCAGCAAACGACTAGCGGGGGGCTCCTCCTACGAGCAGTACTTC. It translates to CASSKRLAGGSSYEQYF.

V gene TRBV9 combines with J gene TRBJ1-5, with D perhaps TRBD1 (5 bases). V was clipped by 4 bases and J by 0 bases, with 8 bases between them. There are 14 residues in the CDR3. Germline V CDR1 and CDR2: SGDLS, YYNGEE. The CDR3 bases are TGTGCCAGCAGCCCCGGGGGTAGCAATCAGCCCCAGCATTTT. Protein product: CASSPGGSNQPQHF.

In its sample, this clone was seen once. The chain couples TRBV5-4 to TRBJ2-7; D gene uncertain. The germline V and J ends were trimmed by 3 bases and 0 bases, with 10 bases remaining between them. CDR1 and CDR2 from the germline V gene are SGHNT and YYREEE (reference sequence). The CDR3 extends over 14 amino acids. The CDR3 DNA reads as TGTGCCAGCAGCTCCAGTACAAGCTCCTACGAGCAGTACTTC. It codes for CASSSSTSSYEQYF.